This TCR beta chain originates from a study of beta chain features in type 1 diabetes. Trimming took 0 bases from V and 2 from J, leaving 11 bases between them. CDR3 length: 15 residues. Germline CDR1 is SGHDT and CDR2 is YYEEEE. As every portion of the isolated RNA was reverse transcribed, the sequencing read expressed TCRB transcripts. Method: immunoSEQ multiplex PCR; TCRdb's copy keeps in-frame clones and lacks some. The sample lists just over 600,000 clones, around 15% seen once, with around 0.1% in the top ten. The sequence was obtained from a man between 18 and 29 years old in good health. The specimen was naive CD4+ T cells from blood. J is TRBJ1-2 and V is TRBV5-6, with D perhaps matching TRBD1 (6 bases). The CDR3: CASSLGQGKNYGYTF. CDR3 sequence (DNA): TGTGCCAGCAGCTTGGGCCAGGGGAAGAACTATGGCTACACCTTC.